This T cell receptor (beta chain) was recovered during a study of PD-1 blockade in classical Hodgkin lymphoma. The overall study: The nivolumab dose that patients received was 3 mg/kg, given intravenously every 2 weeks.

The sample's time point: cycle 4 day 1 (C4D1), after less than 7 weeks of nivolumab. Each patient's relapse followed autologous stem cell transplantation, and brentuximab vedotin exposure varied. After thawing, PBMCs were subjected to magnetic negative selection to isolate CD8+ T cells. Profiled with immunoSEQ multiplex PCR; TCRdb holds only in-frame clones, not every one. Here the sample spans some 14,000 clones, 89% being singletons. Concerning this clone itself: The antigen is undetermined.

The study's findings and limits: CD4+ TCR diversity climbed significantly by C4D1, unlike CD8+ TCR diversity. Patients with a complete response exhibited baseline diversity comparable to newly diagnosed patients. Reports described newly diagnosed patients as having lower baseline TCR diversity than healthy donors.

Germline V gene lookup returns CDR1 MNHNS and CDR2 SASEGT. V lost 4 bases to trimming and J lost 5 bases; unmatched junction nucleotides: 11. This CDR3 is 16 amino acids long. The TCR comes from a human donor with classical Hodgkin lymphoma. The chain employs TRBV6-1 and TRBJ2-5; 9 bases are a match to TRBD1. Source: CD8+ T cells from blood, taken before the fourth cycle of nivolumab. The CDR3 nucleotides read TGTGCCAGCAGTGGAGGACAGGGGACTTGGTACGAGACCCAGTACTTC. Translation: CASSGGQGTWYETQYF.